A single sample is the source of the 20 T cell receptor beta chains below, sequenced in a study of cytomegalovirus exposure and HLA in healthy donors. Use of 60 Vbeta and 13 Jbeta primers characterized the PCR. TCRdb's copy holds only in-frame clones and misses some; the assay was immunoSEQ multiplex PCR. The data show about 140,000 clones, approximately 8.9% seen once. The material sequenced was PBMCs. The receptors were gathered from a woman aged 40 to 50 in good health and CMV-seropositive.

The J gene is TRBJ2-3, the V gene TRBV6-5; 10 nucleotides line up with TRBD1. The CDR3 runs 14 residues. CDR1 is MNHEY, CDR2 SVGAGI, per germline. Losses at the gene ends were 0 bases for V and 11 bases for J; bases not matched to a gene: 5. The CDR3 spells CASSYSRGTGEQYF. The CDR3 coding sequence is TGTGCCAGCAGTTACTCAAGGGGGACAGGGGAGCAGTATTTT.

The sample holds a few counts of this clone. The CDR3 sequence: CACSAPGQGASGYTF. In nucleotides, the CDR3 is TGCGCCTGCTCGGCCCCGGGACAGGGGGCTAGTGGCTACACCTTC. V and J are TRBV5-1 and TRBJ1-2; TRBD1 matches at 12 bases. V lost 10 bases and J lost 7; bases outside the gene matches: 14. The V gene's germline CDR1 is SGHRS and CDR2 YFSETQ. The CDR3 contains 15 residues.

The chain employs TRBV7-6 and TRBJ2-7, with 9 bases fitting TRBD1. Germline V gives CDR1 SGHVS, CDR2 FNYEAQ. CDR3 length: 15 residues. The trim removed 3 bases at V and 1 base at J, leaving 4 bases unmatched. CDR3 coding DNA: TGTGCCAGCAGCTTCCGGACAGGGGATTCCTACGAGCAGTACTTC. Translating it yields CASSFRTGDSYEQYF.

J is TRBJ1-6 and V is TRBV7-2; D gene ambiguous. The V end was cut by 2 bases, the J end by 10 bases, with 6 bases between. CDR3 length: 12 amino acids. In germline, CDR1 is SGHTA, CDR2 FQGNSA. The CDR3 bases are TGTGCCAGCAGCTTACGCGGATCACCCCTCCACTTT. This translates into CASSLRGSPLHF.

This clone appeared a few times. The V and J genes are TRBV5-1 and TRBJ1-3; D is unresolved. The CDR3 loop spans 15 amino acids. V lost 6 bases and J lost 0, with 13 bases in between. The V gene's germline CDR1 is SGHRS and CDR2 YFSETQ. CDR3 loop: CASKLSGDSGNTIYF. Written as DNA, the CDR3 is TGCGCCAGCAAACTCAGCGGTGACTCTGGAAACACCATATATTTT.

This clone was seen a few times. The CDR3 protein is CARAGGPNTEAFF. The CDR3 DNA reads as TGTGCCAGAGCAGGGGGACCGAACACTGAAGCTTTCTTT. J is TRBJ1-1 and V is TRBV4-2, with 7 bases aligning to TRBD1. Trimming took 9 bases from V and 1 from J; bases not matched to a gene: 5. Germline V gene sequence: CDR1 LGHNA, CDR2 YNFKEQ. This CDR3 is 13 amino acids long.

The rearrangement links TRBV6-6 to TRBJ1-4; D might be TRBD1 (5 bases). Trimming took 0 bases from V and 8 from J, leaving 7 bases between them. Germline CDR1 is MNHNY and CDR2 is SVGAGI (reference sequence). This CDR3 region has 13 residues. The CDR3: CASSYSGVEKLFF. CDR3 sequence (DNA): TGTGCCAGCAGTTACTCAGGGGTGGAAAAACTGTTTTTT.

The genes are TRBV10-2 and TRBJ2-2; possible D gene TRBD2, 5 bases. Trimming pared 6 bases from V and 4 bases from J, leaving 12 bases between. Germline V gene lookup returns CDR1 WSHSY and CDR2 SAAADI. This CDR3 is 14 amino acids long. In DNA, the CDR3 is TGCGCCAGCAGGTCTACTAGGGTCACCGGGGAGCTGTTTTTT. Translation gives CASRSTRVTGELFF.

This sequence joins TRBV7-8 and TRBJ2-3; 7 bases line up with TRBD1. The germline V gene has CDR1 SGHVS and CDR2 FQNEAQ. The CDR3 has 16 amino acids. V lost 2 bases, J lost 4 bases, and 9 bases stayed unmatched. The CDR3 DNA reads TGTGCCAGCAGCTTAAGGTTCGACAGGGCCGCAGATACGCAGTATTTT. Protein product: CASSLRFDRAADTQYF.

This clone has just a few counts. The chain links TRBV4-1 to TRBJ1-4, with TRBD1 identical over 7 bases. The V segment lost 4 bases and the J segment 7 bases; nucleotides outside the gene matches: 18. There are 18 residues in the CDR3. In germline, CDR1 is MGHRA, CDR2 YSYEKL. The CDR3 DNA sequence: TGCGCCAGCAGCCCCCTCGGAGGGGGCGCGGGCCTGGGTGAAAAACTGTTTTTT. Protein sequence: CASSPLGGGAGLGEKLFF.

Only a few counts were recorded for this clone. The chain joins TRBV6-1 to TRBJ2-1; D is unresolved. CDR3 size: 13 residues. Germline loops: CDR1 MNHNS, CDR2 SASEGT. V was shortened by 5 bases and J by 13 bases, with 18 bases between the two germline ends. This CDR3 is CASSRRSLFIQFF. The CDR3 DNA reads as TGTGCCAGCAGTCGGCGGTCCCTCTTTATCCAGTTCTTC.

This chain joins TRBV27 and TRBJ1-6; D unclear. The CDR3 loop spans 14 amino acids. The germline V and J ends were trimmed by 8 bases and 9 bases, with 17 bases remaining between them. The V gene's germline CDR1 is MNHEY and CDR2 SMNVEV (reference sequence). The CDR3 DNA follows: TGTGCCAGCGGACTAGAGCCCAGCGGTTCACCCCTCCACTTT. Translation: CASGLEPSGSPLHF.

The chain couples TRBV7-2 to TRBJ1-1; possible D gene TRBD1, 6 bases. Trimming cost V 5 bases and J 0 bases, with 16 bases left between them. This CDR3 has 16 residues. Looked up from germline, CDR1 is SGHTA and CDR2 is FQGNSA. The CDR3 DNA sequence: TGTGCCAGCAGCCGCCGGGGACAACACTTGAACACTGAAGCTTTCTTT. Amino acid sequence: CASSRRGQHLNTEAFF.

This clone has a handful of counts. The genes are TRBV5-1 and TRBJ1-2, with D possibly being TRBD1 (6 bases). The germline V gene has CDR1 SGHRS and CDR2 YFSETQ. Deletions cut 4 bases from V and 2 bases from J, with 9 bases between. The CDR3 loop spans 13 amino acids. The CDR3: CASSPQGNYGYTF. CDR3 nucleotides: TGCGCCAGCAGCCCGCAGGGGAACTATGGCTACACCTTC.

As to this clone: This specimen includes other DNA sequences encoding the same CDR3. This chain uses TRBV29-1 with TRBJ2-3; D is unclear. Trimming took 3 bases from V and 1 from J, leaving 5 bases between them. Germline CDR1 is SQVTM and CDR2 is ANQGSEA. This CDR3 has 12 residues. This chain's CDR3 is CSVDSGTDTQYF. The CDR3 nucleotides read TGCAGCGTTGATTCCGGCACAGATACGCAGTATTTT.

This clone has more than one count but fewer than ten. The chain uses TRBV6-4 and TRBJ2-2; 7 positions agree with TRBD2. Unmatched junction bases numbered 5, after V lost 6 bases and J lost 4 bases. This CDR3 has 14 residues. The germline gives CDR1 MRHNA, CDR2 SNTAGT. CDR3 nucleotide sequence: TGTGCCAGCAGCCGACTAGCTGCCACCGGGGAGCTGTTTTTT. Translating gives CASSRLAATGELFF.

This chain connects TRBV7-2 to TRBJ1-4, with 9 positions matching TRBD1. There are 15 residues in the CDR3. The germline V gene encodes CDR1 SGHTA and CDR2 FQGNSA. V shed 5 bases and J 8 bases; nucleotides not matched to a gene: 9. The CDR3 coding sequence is TGTGCCAGCAGCGTTCGACAGGGGGGCAACGAAAAACTGTTTTTT. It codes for CASSVRQGGNEKLFF.

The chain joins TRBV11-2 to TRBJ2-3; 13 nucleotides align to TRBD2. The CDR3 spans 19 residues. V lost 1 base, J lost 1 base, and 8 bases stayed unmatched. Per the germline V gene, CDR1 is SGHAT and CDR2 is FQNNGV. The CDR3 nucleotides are TGTGCCAGCAGCTTAGGCCCCGGACTAGCGGGGGACCGCACAGATACGCAGTATTTT. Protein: CASSLGPGLAGDRTDTQYF.

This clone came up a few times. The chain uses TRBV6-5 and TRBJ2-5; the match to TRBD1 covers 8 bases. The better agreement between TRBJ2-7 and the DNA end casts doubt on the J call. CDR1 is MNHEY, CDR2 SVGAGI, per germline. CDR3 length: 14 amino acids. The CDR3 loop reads CASSWTGSSYEQYF. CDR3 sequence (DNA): TGTGCCAGCAGTTGGACAGGGAGCTCCTACGAGCAGTACTTC.

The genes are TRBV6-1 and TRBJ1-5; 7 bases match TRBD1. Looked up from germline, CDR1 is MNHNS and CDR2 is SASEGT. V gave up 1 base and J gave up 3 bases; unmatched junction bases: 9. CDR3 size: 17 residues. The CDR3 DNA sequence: TGTGCCAGCAGTGAAGGACAGGGCCGGGGCTCCAATCAGCCCCAGCATTTT. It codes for CASSEGQGRGSNQPQHF.